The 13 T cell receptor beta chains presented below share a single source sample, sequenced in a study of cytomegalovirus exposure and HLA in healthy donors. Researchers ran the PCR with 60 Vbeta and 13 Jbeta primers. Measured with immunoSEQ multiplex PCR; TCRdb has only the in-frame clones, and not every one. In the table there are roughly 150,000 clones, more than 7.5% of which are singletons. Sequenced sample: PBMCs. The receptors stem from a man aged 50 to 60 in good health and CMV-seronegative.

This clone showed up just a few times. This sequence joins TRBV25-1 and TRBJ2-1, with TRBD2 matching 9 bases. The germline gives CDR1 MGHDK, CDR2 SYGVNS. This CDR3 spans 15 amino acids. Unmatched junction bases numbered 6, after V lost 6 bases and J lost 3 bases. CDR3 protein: CASRSSSGVYNEQFF. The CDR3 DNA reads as TGTGCCAGCAGGTCGTCTAGCGGGGTCTACAATGAGCAGTTCTTC.

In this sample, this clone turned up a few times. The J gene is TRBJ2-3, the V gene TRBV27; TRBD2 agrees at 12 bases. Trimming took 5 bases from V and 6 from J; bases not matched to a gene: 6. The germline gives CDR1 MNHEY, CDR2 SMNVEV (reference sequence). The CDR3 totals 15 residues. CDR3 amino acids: CASSVTSGSFDTQYF. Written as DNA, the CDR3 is TGTGCCAGCAGTGTGACTAGCGGGAGTTTTGATACGCAGTATTTT.

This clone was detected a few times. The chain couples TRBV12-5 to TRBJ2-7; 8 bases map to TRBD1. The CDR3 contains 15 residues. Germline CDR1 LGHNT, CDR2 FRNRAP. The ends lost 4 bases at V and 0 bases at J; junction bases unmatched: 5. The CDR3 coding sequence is TGTGCTAGTGGTTCGGGACAGGCTGACTCCTACGAGCAGTACTTC. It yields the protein CASGSGQADSYEQYF. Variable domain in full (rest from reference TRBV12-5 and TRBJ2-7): DARVTQTPRHKVTEMGQEVTMRCQPILGHNTVFWYRQTMMQGLELLAYFRNRAPLDDSGMPKDRFSAEMPDATLATLKIQPSEPRDSAVYFCASGSGQADSYEQYFGPGTRLTVT.

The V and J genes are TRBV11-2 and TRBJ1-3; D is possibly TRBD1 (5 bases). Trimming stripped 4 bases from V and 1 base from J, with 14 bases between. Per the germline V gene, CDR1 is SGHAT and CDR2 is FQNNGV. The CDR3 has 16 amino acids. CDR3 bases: TGTGCCAGCAGCTGGTCGGTCGCAGGGTCTGGAAACACCATATATTTT. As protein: CASSWSVAGSGNTIYF.

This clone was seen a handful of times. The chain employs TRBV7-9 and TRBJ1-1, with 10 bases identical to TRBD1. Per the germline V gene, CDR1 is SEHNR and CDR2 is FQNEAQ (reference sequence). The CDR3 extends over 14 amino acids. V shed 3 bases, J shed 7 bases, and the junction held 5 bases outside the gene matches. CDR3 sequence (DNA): TGTGCCAGCAGCTTGGGGACAGGGGAGAATGAAGCTTTCTTT. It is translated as CASSLGTGENEAFF.

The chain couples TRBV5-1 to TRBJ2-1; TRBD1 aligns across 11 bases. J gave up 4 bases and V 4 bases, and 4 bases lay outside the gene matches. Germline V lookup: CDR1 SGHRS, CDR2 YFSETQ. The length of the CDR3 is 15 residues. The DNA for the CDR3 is TGCGCCAGCAGCCGGGGACAGGGGGATTACAATGAGCAGTTCTTC. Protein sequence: CASSRGQGDYNEQFF.

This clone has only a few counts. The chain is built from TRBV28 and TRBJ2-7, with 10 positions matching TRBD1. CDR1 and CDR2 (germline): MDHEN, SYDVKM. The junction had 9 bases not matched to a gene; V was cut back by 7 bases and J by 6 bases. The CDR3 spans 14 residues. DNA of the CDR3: TGTGCCAGCATCCGACAGGGGGCGCGGGGCGAGCAGTACTTC. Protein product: CASIRQGARGEQYF.

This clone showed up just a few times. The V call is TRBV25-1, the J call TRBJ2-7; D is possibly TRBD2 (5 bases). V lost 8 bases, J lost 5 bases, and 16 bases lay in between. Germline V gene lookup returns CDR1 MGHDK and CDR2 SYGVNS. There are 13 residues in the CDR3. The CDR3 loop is CASARAGINEQYF. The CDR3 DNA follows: TGTGCCAGCGCGCGGGCCGGGATCAACGAGCAGTACTTC.

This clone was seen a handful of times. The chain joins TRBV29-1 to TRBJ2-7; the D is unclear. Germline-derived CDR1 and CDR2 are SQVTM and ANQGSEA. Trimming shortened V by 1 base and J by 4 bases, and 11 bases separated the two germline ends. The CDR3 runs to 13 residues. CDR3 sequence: CSVEGQAAYEQYF. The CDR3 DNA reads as TGCAGCGTTGAAGGGCAGGCCGCGTACGAGCAGTACTTC.

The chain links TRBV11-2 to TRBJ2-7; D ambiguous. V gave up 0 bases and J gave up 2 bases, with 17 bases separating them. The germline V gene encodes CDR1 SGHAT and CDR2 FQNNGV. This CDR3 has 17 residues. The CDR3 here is CASSLDRMARIPYEQYF. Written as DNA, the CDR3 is TGTGCCAGCAGCTTAGACCGGATGGCTAGAATTCCCTACGAGCAGTACTTC.

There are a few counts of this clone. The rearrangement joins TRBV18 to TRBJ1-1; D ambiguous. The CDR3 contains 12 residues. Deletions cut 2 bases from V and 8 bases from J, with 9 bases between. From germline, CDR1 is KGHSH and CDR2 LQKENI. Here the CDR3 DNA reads TGTGCCAGCTCACCAACCGTTCAGGAAGCTTTCTTT. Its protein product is CASSPTVQEAFF.

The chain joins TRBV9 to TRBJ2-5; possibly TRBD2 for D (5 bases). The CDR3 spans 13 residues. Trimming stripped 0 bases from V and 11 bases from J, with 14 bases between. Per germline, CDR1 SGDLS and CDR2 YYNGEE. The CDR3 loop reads CASSVASLGEQYF. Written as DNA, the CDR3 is TGTGCCAGCAGCGTAGCCTCGCTTGGGGAGCAGTACTTC.

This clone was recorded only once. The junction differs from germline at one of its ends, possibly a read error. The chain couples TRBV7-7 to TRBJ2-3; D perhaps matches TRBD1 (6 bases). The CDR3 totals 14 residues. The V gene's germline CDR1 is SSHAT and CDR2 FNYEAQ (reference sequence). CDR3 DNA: TGTGCTAGCAGCCCCGACAGGAGCACAGATACGCAGTATTTT. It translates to CASSPDRSTDTQYF.